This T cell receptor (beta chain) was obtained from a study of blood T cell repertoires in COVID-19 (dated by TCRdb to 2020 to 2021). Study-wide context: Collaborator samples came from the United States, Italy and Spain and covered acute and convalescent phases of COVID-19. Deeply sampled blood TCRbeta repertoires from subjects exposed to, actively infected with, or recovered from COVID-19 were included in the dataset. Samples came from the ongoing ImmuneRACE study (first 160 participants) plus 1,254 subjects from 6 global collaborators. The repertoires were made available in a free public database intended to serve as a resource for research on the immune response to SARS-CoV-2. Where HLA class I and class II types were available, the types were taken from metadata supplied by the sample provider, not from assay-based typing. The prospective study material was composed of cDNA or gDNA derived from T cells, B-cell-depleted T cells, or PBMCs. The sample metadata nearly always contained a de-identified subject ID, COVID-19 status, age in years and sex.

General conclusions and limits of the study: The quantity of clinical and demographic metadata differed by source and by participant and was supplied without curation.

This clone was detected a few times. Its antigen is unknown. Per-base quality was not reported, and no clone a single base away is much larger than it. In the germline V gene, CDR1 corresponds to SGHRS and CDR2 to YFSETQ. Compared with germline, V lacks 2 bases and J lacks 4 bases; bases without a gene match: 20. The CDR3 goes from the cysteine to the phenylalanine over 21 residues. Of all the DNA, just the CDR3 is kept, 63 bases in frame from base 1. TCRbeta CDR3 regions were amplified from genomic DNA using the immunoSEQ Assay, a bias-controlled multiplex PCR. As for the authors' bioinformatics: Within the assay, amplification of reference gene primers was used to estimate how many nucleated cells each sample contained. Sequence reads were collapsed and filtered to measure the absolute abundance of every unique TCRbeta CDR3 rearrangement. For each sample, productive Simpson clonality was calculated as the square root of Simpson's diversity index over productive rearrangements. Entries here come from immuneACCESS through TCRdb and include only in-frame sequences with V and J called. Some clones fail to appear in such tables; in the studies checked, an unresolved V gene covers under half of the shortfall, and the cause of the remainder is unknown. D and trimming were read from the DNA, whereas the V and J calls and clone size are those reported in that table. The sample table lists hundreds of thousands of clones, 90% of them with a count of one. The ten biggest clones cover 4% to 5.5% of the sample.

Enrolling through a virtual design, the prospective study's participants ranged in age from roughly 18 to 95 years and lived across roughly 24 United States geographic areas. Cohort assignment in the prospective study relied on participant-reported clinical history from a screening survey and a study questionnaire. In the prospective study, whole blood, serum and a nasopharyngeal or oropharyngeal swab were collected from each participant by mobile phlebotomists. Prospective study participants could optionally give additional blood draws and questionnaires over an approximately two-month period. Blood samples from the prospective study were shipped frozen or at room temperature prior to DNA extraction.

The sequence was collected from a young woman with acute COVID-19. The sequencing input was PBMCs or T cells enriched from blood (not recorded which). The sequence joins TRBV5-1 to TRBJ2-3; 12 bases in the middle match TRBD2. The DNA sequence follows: TGCGCCAGCAGCTTCCAAGGACTAGCGGGGAGGCCGGGCAGGGGCCCAGATACGCAGTATTTT. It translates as CASSFQGLAGRPGRGPDTQYF.